This T cell receptor beta chain appears in the sequencing data of a study of CD8+CD57+ T cells in acquired aplastic anemia. Across the study: Sorted CD4+ and CD8+ cells gave an average of roughly 3 ug of DNA. Healthy-donor CD4+ cells averaged approximately 10 million reads. Overall study findings and caveats: Researchers reported that CD8+ Simpson's diversity was not significantly different in patients versus controls. Researchers report that around 30 CD8+ CDR3 sequences appeared in both patients and controls.

The junction had 7 bases not matched to a gene; V was cut back by 3 bases and J by 0 bases. This CDR3 is built from 16 residues. Points on this clonotype: Its specificity is not known.

TCR beta VDJ and CDR3 were profiled, and genomic DNA was the template. TCRdb reanalysed the reads using MiXCR and keeps one entry per CDR3 protein. The sample has around 400,000 distinct CDR3 sequences, around 72% seen once. V and J are TRBV12-3 or TRBV12-4 and TRBJ2-7, with 8 positions matching TRBD1. This clonotype originated in a human donor in good health, serving as a control. Material for sequencing was sorted CD4+, CD8+, or CD8+CD57+ T cells (not recorded which) from PBMCs. CDR3 sequence reads: CASSFGGTGGSYEQYF. DNA of the CDR3: TGTGCCAGCAGTTTTGGCGGGACAGGAGGCTCCTACGAGCAGTACTTC.